This T cell receptor beta chain was captured in a study of control samples from healthy donors and cancer patients. This clone appeared once. The CDR3 loop spans 13 amino acids. With V trimmed by 4 bases and J by 8 bases, 7 bases remained unmatched. Germline CDR1 SEHNR, CDR2 FQNEAQ (reference sequence). This table comes from immunoSEQ multiplex PCR, and its TCRdb copy is limited to in-frame clones, with some not included. The sample lists approximately 170,000 clones, approximately 92% seen once, with 1.2% to 1.5% in the top ten. This sequence originates from a man aged 25 to 40 in good health. The sample was blood. This chain connects TRBV7-9 to TRBJ1-2; TRBD1 agrees at 7 bases. DNA of the CDR3: TGTGCCAGCAGCTCGGGACAGTTTGGCGGCTACACCTTC. This gives the protein CASSSGQFGGYTF.